These 16 T cell receptor beta chains were sequenced from one sample in a study of blood T cell repertoires in COVID-19. The repertoire was sequenced with immunoSEQ multiplex PCR; TCRdb's copy has only in-frame clones and lacks some. The sample shows about 84,000 clones, around 88% of them seen only once. Sample: peripheral blood. These receptors were taken from an elderly man with active or convalescent COVID-19.

The chain is built from TRBV19 and TRBJ1-5; D is ambiguous. The germline CDR1 and CDR2 sequences are LNHDA and SQIVND (reference sequence). V was shortened by 2 bases and J by 0 bases, with 5 bases between the two germline ends. The CDR3 loop spans 14 amino acids. CDR3 in amino acids: CASSIQFSNQPQHF. In nucleotides, the CDR3 is TGTGCCAGTAGTATACAGTTTAGCAATCAGCCCCAGCATTTT.

This clone was seen a handful of times. The rearrangement uses TRBV30 and TRBJ1-1; the D gene is possibly TRBD1 (5 bases). The length of the CDR3 is 15 residues. Germline CDR1 reads GTSNPN; CDR2 reads SVGIG (reference sequence). The V end lost 4 bases, the J end lost 0 bases, and 15 bases lay between the germline ends. In DNA form, the CDR3 reads TGTGCCTGGACCACGGGACTCGGGATGAACACTGAAGCTTTCTTT. Protein: CAWTTGLGMNTEAFF.

The chain recombines TRBV30 with TRBJ1-4; 9 bases map to TRBD1. J was trimmed by 8 bases and V by 5 bases; bases with no gene match: 9. CDR3 length: 14 amino acids. The germline gives CDR1 GTSNPN, CDR2 SVGIG (reference sequence). The CDR3 nucleotides are TGTGCCTGGTCCACCGGGACAGGGCCCGAAAAACTGTTTTTT. This gives the protein CAWSTGTGPEKLFF.

This clone occurred a few times. This rearrangement joins TRBV14 to TRBJ1-2; D ambiguous. Germline CDR1 reads SGHDN; CDR2 reads FVKESK. Trimming pared 4 bases from V and 4 bases from J, leaving 16 bases between. This CDR3 spans 15 amino acids. The CDR3 DNA is TGTGCCAGCAGCCTTCGGGAGGGCGGCCCCTATGGCTACACCTTC. As protein: CASSLREGGPYGYTF.

The chain is built from TRBV7-9 and TRBJ2-5; D is perhaps TRBD1 (5 bases). Trimming took 0 bases from V and 5 from J, leaving 10 bases between them. This CDR3 has 14 amino acids. Germline V gene lookup returns CDR1 SEHNR and CDR2 FQNEAQ (reference sequence). The CDR3 region has the DNA TGTGCCAGCAGCTTAGCGCCCTCAGGGGAGACCCAGTACTTC. This sequence encodes CASSLAPSGETQYF.

V is TRBV5-1 and J is TRBJ1-1, with D uncertain. The CDR3 loop spans 16 amino acids. CDR1 is SGHRS, CDR2 YFSETQ, per germline. The V end lost 4 bases, the J end lost 1 base, and 17 bases lay between the germline ends. Written as DNA, the CDR3 is TGCGCCAGCAGCCCCCGGGGTTCCCAACAGAACACTGAAGCTTTCTTT. Protein product: CASSPRGSQQNTEAFF.

J is TRBJ1-2 and V is TRBV2; TRBD1 matches 9 bases. The J segment lost 6 bases and the V segment lost 2 bases, leaving 7 bases of the junction unmatched. This CDR3 spans 15 amino acids. Germline V lookup: CDR1 SNHLY, CDR2 FYNNEI. The DNA of the CDR3 is TGTGCCAGCAGTGAACTTGCCGGGACAGGGAATGGCTACACCTTC. Its protein is CASSELAGTGNGYTF.

This chain links TRBV3-1 (or the pseudogene TRBV3-2) with TRBJ2-1; 11 nucleotides agree with TRBD2. V dropped 4 bases and J dropped 1; count of bases not matched to a gene: 0. Germline V gene data show CDR1 as LGHDT and CDR2 as YNNKEL (reference sequence). The CDR3 has 15 amino acids. Here the CDR3 reads CASSRTSGSYNEQFF. The CDR3 DNA is TGTGCCAGCAGCCGGACTAGCGGGTCCTACAATGAGCAGTTCTTC.

This clone has only a few counts. The V gene is TRBV5-4, the J gene TRBJ2-7, with a possible D match to TRBD1 (6 bases). The germline V gene has CDR1 SGHNT and CDR2 YYREEE (reference sequence). V lost 4 bases and J 2 bases, leaving 13 bases between the germline ends. CDR3 length: 14 amino acids. CDR3 nucleotide sequence: TGTGCCAGCAGCCCCATTGGACAGACCTACGAGCAGTACTTC. Translated, it gives CASSPIGQTYEQYF.

This chain joins TRBV7-8 and TRBJ1-4, with D perhaps matching TRBD1 (5 bases). There are 15 residues in the CDR3. Germline CDR1 and CDR2: SGHVS and FQNEAQ. Trimming shortened V by 3 bases and J by 7 bases, and 15 bases separated the two germline ends. The CDR3 DNA is TGTGCCAGCAGCTTCCTTGCAGGGCGTCCTGAAAAACTGTTTTTT. It codes for CASSFLAGRPEKLFF.

V and J are TRBV7-9 and TRBJ1-3; 10 positions match TRBD1. After removal of 5 bases from V and 3 bases from J, the junction contained 7 bases not matched to a gene. Germline V gene sequence: CDR1 SEHNR, CDR2 FQNEAQ (reference sequence). This CDR3 has 16 amino acids. CDR3 sequence reads: CASSGPGTGVGNTIYF. As DNA, the CDR3 is TGTGCCAGCAGCGGACCCGGGACAGGGGTTGGAAACACCATATATTTT. Complete variable domain (other parts from reference TRBV7-9 and TRBJ1-3): DTGVSQNPRHKITKRGQNVTFRCDPISEHNRLYWYRQTLGQGPEFLTYFQNEAQLEKSRLLSDRFSAERPKGSFSTLEIQRTEQGDSAMYLCASSGPGTGVGNTIYFGEGSWLTVV.

In its sample, this clone was seen once. This chain uses TRBV28 with TRBJ2-1; D possibly corresponds to TRBD2 (5 bases). The CDR3 loop spans 16 amino acids. Trimming removed 3 bases at V and 7 bases at J, with 19 bases between. From germline, CDR1 is MDHEN and CDR2 SYDVKM. CDR3 DNA sequence: TGTGCCAGCAGTTTTCCTCTGTTTAGCGACGTAAATGAGCAGTTCTTC. It is translated as CASSFPLFSDVNEQFF. The full variable domain, its missing parts supplied by reference TRBV28 and TRBJ2-1, is DVKVTQSSRYLVKRTGEKVFLECVQDMDHENMFWYRQDPGLGLRLIYFSYDVKMKEKGDIPEGYSVSREKKERFSLILESASTNQTSMYLCASSFPLFSDVNEQFFGPGTRLTVL.

The chain has TRBV3-1 (or the pseudogene TRBV3-2) and TRBJ2-6, with D possibly TRBD1 on 5 matching bases. From germline, CDR1 is LGHDT and CDR2 YNNKEL (reference sequence). The CDR3 consists of 15 residues. Trimming shortened V by 6 bases and J by 2 bases, and 11 bases separated the two germline ends. CDR3 nucleotides: TGTGCCAGCAGTCTAGACAGTACTGGGGCCAACGTCCTGACTTTC. Protein: CASSLDSTGANVLTF.

This chain joins TRBV5-1 and TRBJ2-1; TRBD1 matches at 7 bases. Unmatched junction bases numbered 6, after V lost 2 bases and J lost 4 bases. CDR3 length equals 15 residues. Looked up from germline, CDR1 is SGHRS and CDR2 is YFSETQ. The CDR3 loop is CASSFGTVQYNEQFF. The CDR3 DNA follows: TGCGCCAGCAGCTTTGGGACAGTCCAATACAATGAGCAGTTCTTC. Using reference TRBV5-1 and TRBJ2-1 for the parts outside the CDR3, the full variable domain is KAGVTQTPRYLIKTRGQQVTLSCSPISGHRSVSWYQQTPGQGLQFLFEYFSETQRNKGNFPGRFSGRQFSNSRSEMNVSTLELGDSALYLCASSFGTVQYNEQFFGPGTRLTVL.

The rearrangement links TRBV27 to TRBJ2-7; tentative D call: TRBD2 (6 bases). V was pared by 4 bases and J by 3 bases, with 13 bases between. CDR3 size: 14 residues. CDR1 and CDR2 from the germline V gene are MNHEY and SMNVEV (reference sequence). As DNA, the CDR3 is TGTGCCAGCAGTTCCGTCCGGAGGGGCTACGAGCAGTACTTC. As protein: CASSSVRRGYEQYF.

The rearrangement joins TRBV19 to TRBJ2-1; maybe TRBD1 (6 bases). V lost 1 base to trimming and J lost 13 bases, with 11 bases between them. Germline assignment: CDR1 LNHDA and CDR2 SQIVND (reference sequence). The CDR3 consists of 12 residues. In DNA, the CDR3 is TGTGCCAGTAGTATAGGGGGACACTCCCAGTTCTTC. Protein product: CASSIGGHSQFF.